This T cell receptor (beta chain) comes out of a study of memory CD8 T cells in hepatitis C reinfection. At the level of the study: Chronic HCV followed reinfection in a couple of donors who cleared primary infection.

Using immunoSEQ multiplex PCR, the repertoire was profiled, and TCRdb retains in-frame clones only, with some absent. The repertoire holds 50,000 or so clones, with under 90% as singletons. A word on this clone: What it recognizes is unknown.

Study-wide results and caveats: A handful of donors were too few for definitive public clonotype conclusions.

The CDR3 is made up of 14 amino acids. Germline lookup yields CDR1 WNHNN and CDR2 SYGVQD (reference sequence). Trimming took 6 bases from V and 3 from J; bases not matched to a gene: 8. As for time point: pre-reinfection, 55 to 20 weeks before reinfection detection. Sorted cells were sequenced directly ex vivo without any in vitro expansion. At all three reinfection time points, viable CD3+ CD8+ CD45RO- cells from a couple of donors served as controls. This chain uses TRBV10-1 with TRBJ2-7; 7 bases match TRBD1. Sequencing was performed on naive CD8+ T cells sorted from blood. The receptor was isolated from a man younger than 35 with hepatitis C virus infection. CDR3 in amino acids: CASRAGTAFYEQYV. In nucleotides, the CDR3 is TGCGCCAGCAGAGCCGGGACAGCTTTCTACGAGCAGTACGTC.